In its sample, the clone carrying this T cell receptor (beta chain) was seen a few times. The junction had 10 bases not matched to a gene; V was cut back by 5 bases and J by 5 bases. The CDR3 length is 15 residues. Germline CDR1 reads LNHNV; CDR2 reads YYDKDF (reference sequence). This sample stems from a study of blood T cells in healthy people across ages. The use of a sample-barcoded 5' primer and a J-beta primer mix characterized a second PCR of about 7 to 12 cycles. TCRdb itself ran the 5' RACE reads through MiXCR, one entry per CDR3 protein. This table holds under 2,000,000 distinct CDR3 sequences, about 50% found once.

The rearrangement links TRBV15 to TRBJ1-2; 8 bases align to TRBD1. Sequences were obtained from blood. The sequence derives from a woman aged 40 to 55 in good health. CDR3: CATSFDDRGPYGYTF. The CDR3 DNA sequence: TGTGCCACCAGCTTCGACGACAGGGGCCCTTATGGCTACACCTTC.